This TCR beta chain was profiled in a study of post-analysis software for immune sequencing data. Study-wide findings and caveats: Versus controls, multiple sclerosis patients showed significantly lower diversity (normalized Chao1). Relative to controls, patients had several TRBV segments at higher frequency, with TRBV5-6, TRBV5-1 and TRBV20-1 among these.

Presence of unique molecular identifiers characterized the TCR beta cDNA libraries. Using its own MiXCR run on the PCR reads, TCRdb lists one record per CDR3 protein. The sample yields a few hundred thousand distinct CDR3 sequences, 30% to 45% seen once. CDR1 and CDR2 from the germline V gene are DFQATT and SNEGSKA (reference sequence). V lost 6 bases and J 5 bases, leaving 23 bases between the germline ends. The CDR3 totals 16 residues. About this clonotype: No antigen is known for it.

The source material was blood. This receptor was obtained from a girl aged 10 to 17 with multiple sclerosis. The chain links TRBV20-1 to TRBJ2-4; tentatively, D is TRBD2 (6 bases). The CDR3 loop is CSALDRGAGRQNIQYF. The CDR3 bases are TGCAGTGCCCTAGATCGGGGTGCGGGACGTCAAAACATTCAGTACTTC.